Below, one T cell receptor (beta chain) is given with its context. The sample belongs to a study of cytomegalovirus exposure and HLA in healthy donors. PCR amplification relied on 60 Vbeta primers (plus 13 Jbeta primers). Sequencing used immunoSEQ multiplex PCR; TCRdb keeps in-frame clones, though not all of them. The data show 30,000 to 50,000 clones, approximately 75% seen once. This clonotype originated in a man aged 40-55 years in good health and CMV-seronegative. What was sequenced was PBMCs.

The CDR3 bases are TGCGCCAGCAGCCAAGATTTCGGACAGGAATTCACCTACAATGAGCAGTTCTTC. It encodes CASSQDFGQEFTYNEQFF. V and J are TRBV4-3 and TRBJ2-1, with TRBD1 matching over 7 bases. Germline V lookup: CDR1 LGHNA, CDR2 YSLEER. V dropped 0 bases and J dropped 2; count of bases not matched to a gene: 10. The length of the CDR3 is 18 residues.